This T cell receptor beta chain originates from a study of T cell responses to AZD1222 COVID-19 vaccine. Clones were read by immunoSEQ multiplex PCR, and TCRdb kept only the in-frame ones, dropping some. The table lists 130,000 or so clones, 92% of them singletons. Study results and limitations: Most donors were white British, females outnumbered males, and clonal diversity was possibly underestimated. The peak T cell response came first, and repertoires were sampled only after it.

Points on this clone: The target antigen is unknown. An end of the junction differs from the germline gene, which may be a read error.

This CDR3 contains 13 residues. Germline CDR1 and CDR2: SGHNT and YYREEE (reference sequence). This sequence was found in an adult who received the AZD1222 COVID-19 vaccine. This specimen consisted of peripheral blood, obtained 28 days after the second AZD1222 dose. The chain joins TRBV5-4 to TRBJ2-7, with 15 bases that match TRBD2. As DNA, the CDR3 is TGTGCCAGCAGACCGGGACTAGCGGGGGGTACGGACTTC. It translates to CASRPGLAGGTDF.